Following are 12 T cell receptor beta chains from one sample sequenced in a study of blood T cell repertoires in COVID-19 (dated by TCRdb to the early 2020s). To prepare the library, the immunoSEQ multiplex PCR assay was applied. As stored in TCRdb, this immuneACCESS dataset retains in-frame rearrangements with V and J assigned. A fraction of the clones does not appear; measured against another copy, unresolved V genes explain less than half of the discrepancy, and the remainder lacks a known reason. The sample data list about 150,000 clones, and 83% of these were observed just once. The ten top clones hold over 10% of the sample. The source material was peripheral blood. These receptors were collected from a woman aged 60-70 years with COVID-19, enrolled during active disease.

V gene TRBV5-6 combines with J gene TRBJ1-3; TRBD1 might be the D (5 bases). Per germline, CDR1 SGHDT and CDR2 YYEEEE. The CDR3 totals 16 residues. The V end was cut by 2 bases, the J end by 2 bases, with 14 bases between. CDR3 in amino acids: CASSLFLGRTGNTIYF. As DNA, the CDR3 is TGTGCCAGCAGCTTATTTCTGGGGCGGACTGGAAACACCATATATTTT.

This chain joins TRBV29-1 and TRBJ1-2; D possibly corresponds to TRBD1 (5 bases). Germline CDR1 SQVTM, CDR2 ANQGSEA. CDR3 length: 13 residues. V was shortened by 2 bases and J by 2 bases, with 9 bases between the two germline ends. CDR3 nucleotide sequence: TGCAGCGTTGAATCGGGGGAGAACTATGGCTACACCTTC. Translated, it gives CSVESGENYGYTF.

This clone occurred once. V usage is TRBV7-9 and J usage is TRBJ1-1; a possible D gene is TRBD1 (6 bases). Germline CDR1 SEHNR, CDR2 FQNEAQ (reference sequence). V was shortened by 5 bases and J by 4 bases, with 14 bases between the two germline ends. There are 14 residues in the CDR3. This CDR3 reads CASSRQAGVTEAFF. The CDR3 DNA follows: TGTGCCAGCAGCAGACAGGCGGGGGTCACTGAAGCTTTCTTT.

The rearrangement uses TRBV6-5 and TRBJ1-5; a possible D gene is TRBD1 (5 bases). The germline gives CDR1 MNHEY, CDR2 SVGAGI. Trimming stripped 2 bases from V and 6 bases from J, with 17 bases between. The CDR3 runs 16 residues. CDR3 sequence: CASSYPGRGEGQPQHF. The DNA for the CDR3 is TGTGCCAGCAGTTACCCGGGGAGGGGCGAGGGTCAGCCCCAGCATTTT.

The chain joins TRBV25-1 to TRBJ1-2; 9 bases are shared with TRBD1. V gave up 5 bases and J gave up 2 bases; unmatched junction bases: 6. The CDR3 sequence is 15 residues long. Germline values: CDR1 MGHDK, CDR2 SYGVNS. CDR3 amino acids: CASSTLGQGNYGYTF. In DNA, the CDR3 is TGTGCCAGCAGTACCCTGGGACAGGGAAACTATGGCTACACCTTC.

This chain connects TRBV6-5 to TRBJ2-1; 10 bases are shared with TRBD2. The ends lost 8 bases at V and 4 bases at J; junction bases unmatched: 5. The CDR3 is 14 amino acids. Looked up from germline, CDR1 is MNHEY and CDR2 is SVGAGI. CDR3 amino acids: CASYVAGGYNEQFF. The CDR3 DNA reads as TGTGCCAGCTACGTAGCGGGGGGATACAATGAGCAGTTCTTC.

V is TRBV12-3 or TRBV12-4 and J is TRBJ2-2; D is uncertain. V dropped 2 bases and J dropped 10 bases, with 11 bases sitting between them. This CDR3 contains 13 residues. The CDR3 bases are TGTGCCAGCAGTTTAATAAAGCCGGTGGAGCTGTTTTTT. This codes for CASSLIKPVELFF.

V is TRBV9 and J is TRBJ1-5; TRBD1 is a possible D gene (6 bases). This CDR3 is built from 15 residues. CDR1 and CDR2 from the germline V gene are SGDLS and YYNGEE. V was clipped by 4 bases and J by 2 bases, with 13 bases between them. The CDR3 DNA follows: TGTGCCAGCAGCCCAGGGGCGGCGGGCAATCAGCCCCAGCATTTT. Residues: CASSPGAAGNQPQHF.

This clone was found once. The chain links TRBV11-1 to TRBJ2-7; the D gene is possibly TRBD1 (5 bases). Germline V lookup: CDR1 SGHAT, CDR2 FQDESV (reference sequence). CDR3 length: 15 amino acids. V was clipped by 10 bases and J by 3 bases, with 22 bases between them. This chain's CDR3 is CATHRIQGSSYEQYF. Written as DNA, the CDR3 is TGTGCCACTCATCGCATCCAGGGCAGCAGCTACGAGCAGTACTTC.

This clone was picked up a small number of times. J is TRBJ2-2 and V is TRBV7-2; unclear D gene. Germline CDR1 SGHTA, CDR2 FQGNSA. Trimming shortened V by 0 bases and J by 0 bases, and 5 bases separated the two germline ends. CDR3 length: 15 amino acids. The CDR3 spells CASSLAFSNTGELFF. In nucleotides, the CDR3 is TGTGCCAGCAGCTTAGCCTTCTCGAACACCGGGGAGCTGTTTTTT.

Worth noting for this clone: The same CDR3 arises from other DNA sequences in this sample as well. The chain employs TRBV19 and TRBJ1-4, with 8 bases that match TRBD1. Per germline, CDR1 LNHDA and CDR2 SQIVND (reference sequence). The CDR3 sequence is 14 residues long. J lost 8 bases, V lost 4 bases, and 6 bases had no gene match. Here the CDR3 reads CASSKGQGEEKLFF. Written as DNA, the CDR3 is TGTGCCAGTAGTAAAGGACAGGGAGAAGAAAAACTGTTTTTT.

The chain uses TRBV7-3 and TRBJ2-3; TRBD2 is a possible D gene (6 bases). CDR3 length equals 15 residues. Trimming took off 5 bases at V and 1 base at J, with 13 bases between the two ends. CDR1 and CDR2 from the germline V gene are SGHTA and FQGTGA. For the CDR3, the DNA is TGTGCCAGCAGCCAAAAACGCGGGGGCACAGATACGCAGTATTTT. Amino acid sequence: CASSQKRGGTDTQYF.